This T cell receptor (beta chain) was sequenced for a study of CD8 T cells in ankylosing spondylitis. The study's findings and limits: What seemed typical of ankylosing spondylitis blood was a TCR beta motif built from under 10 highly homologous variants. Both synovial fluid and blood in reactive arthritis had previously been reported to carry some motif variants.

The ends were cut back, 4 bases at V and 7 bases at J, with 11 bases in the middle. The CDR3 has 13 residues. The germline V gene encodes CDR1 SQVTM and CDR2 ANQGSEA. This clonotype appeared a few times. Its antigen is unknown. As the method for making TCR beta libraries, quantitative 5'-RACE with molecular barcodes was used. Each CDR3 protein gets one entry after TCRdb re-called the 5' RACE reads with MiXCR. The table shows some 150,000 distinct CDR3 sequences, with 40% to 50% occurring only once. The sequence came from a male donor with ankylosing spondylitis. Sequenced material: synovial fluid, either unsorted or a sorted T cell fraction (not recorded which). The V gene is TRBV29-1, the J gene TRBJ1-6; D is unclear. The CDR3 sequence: CSVATLRNSPLHF. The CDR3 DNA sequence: TGCAGCGTTGCGACTCTAAGGAATTCACCCCTCCACTTT.